One and the same sample provided the 5 T cell receptor beta chains below, sequenced in a study of blood T cell repertoires in COVID-19 (TCRdb year 2020). The library was prepared using the immunoSEQ multiplex PCR assay. In TCRdb, the immuneACCESS table is reduced to in-frame sequences with V and J assigned. These tables do not hold every clone; where another copy was compared, an unresolved V gene accounts for under half, and the others remain unexplained. The sample records more than 100,000 clones, about nine tenths of which are singletons. About 2.5% of the sample goes to the ten largest clones. The material sequenced was peripheral blood. The receptors originated from a man aged 50-59 years with active COVID-19.

The V and J genes are TRBV6-1 and TRBJ1-2; D unresolved. V lost 2 bases and J 4 bases, leaving 14 bases between the germline ends. The germline V gene has CDR1 MNHNS and CDR2 SASEGT. The CDR3 length is 15 residues. The CDR3 protein is CASSEQDTDFYGYTF. The DNA for the CDR3 is TGTGCCAGCAGTGAACAAGACACAGATTTCTATGGCTACACCTTC.

This clone is a singleton in its sample. This chain uses TRBV6-5 with TRBJ2-7, with TRBD1 matching over 7 bases. Trimming cost V 6 bases and J 6 bases; bases outside gene matches: 8. The CDR3 is 13 residues long. Germline CDR1 reads MNHEY; CDR2 reads SVGAGI. For the CDR3, the DNA is TGTGCCAGCAGACGGGACAGCCTGGGCGAGCAGTACTTC. Translating gives CASRRDSLGEQYF.

V and J are TRBV9 and TRBJ2-7; a possible D gene is TRBD1 (6 bases). V gave up 3 bases and J gave up 8 bases, with 12 bases separating them. This CDR3 is built from 12 residues. CDR1 SGDLS and CDR2 YYNGEE come from the germline V gene. CDR3 amino acids: CASSDTGLKQYF. The CDR3 nucleotides read TGTGCCAGCAGCGACACAGGGTTGAAGCAGTACTTC.

The chain employs TRBV7-9 and TRBJ2-3; 9 positions match TRBD1. Germline CDR1 SEHNR, CDR2 FQNEAQ (reference sequence). Trimming took 5 bases from V and 1 from J; bases not matched to a gene: 4. The CDR3 has 15 amino acids. CDR3 in amino acids: CASSTRTGGTDTQYF. The CDR3 nucleotides are TGTGCCAGCAGCACCCGGACAGGGGGCACAGATACGCAGTATTTT. Full variable domain (rest looked up from reference TRBV7-9 and TRBJ2-3): DTGVSQNPRHKITKRGQNVTFRCDPISEHNRLYWYRQTLGQGPEFLTYFQNEAQLEKSRLLSDRFSAERPKGSFSTLEIQRTEQGDSAMYLCASSTRTGGTDTQYFGPGTRLTVL.

V is TRBV11-2 and J is TRBJ2-3; 9 nucleotides agree with TRBD2. The CDR3 is 16 amino acids. The V gene's germline CDR1 is SGHAT and CDR2 FQNNGV. V shed 5 bases, J shed 3 bases, and the junction held 9 bases outside the gene matches. The CDR3 nucleotides read TGTGCCAGCAGCGCCCGGGGCGGGGGGGCTACAGATACGCAGTATTTT. It is translated as CASSARGGGATDTQYF.